The 14 T cell receptor beta chains in this list originate from one sample, sequenced in a study of control samples from healthy donors and cancer patients. Only in-frame clones appear in the TCRdb table, and some are missing; sequencing was by immunoSEQ multiplex PCR. The sample includes fewer than 200,000 clones, approximately 90% of them seen just once. Sequences were obtained from blood. The receptors here all came from a man aged 25-45 years in good health.

J is TRBJ2-7 and V is TRBV2, with 15 bases fitting TRBD2. This CDR3 is 16 amino acids long. The germline V gene has CDR1 SNHLY and CDR2 FYNNEI. V trimming: 7 bases; J trimming: 6 bases; junction bases outside the gene matches: 10. CDR3 residues: CASMIKPGLAGGEQYF. CDR3 sequence (DNA): TGTGCCAGCATGATTAAACCGGGACTAGCGGGAGGCGAGCAGTACTTC.

This clone occurred once. The genes are TRBV13 and TRBJ2-6, with a weak D call TRBD2 (6 bases). The CDR3 is 15 amino acids. CDR1 and CDR2 (germline): PRHDT, FYEKMQ (reference sequence). The germline V and J ends were trimmed by 5 bases and 2 bases, with 10 bases remaining between them. CDR3 loop: CASSDGRAGANVLTF. The CDR3 DNA is TGTGCCAGCAGCGACGGGAGAGCTGGGGCCAACGTCCTGACTTTC.

This chain uses TRBV3-1 (or the pseudogene TRBV3-2) with TRBJ2-7; D is possibly TRBD1 or TRBD2 (5 bases each). The CDR3 extends over 14 amino acids. V was pared by 2 bases and J by 2 bases, with 10 bases between. Germline V gene sequence: CDR1 LGHDT, CDR2 YNNKEL (reference sequence). CDR3 coding DNA: TGTGCCAGCAGCCAACGAGGGGCCCCCTACGAGCAGTACTTC. The encoded protein is CASSQRGAPYEQYF.

V is TRBV23-1 and J is TRBJ1-6, with 7 bases that match TRBD1. TRBV23-1 is noted as an ORF with a role that remains uncertain. This CDR3 comprises 17 residues. With 0 bases clipped from V and 8 bases from J, the junction kept 10 bases outside the gene matches. The CDR3 DNA reads as TGCGCCAGCAGTCAATCGGACAGGTCCCCAACGGATTCACCCCTCCACTTT. Its translation: CASSQSDRSPTDSPLHF.

The chain joins TRBV4-1 to TRBJ2-7, with TRBD1 matching 8 bases. The length of the CDR3 is 15 residues. Germline CDR1 and CDR2: MGHRA and YSYEKL. Germline trimming cut 0 bases from V and 2 bases from J; bases unmatched to any gene: 3. The CDR3 DNA sequence: TGCGCCAGCAGCCAAGAATCGGGACAGGCCTACGAGCAGTACTTC. Encoded protein: CASSQESGQAYEQYF.

This clone was picked up one time. The chain links TRBV19 to TRBJ1-4; D uncertain. Germline CDR1 and CDR2: LNHDA and SQIVND (reference sequence). Trimming left V 5 bases short and J 2 bases short, with 12 bases between. The length of the CDR3 is 15 residues. The chain's CDR3 is CASSPPNGTNEKLFF. In DNA, the CDR3 is TGTGCCAGTAGTCCCCCTAACGGGACTAATGAAAAACTGTTTTTT. The entire variable domain, with the rest obtained from reference TRBV19 and TRBJ1-4, is as follows: DGGITQSPKYLFRKEGQNVTLSCEQNLNHDAMYWYRQDPGQGLRLIYYSQIVNDFQKGDIAEGYSVSREKKESFPLTVTSAQKNPTAFYLCASSPPNGTNEKLFFGSGTQLSVL.

The V call is TRBV29-1, the J call TRBJ1-1; 8 bases align to TRBD1. The CDR3 runs to 13 residues. V trimming: 6 bases; J trimming: 0 bases; junction bases outside the gene matches: 3. The V gene's germline CDR1 is SQVTM and CDR2 ANQGSEA. The CDR3, as DNA: TGCAGCGTGGACAGGGCTTTGAACACTGAAGCTTTCTTT. Residues: CSVDRALNTEAFF.

This clone was seen a single time. Within the sample, other DNA sequences also encode this same CDR3. V and J are TRBV6-2 or TRBV6-3 and TRBJ2-7, with D perhaps matching TRBD1 (6 bases). Trimming took off 4 bases at V and 4 bases at J, with 20 bases between the two ends. The germline V gene has CDR1 MNHEY and CDR2 SVGEGT. This CDR3 is 16 amino acids long. DNA for the CDR3: TGTGCCAGCAGTTTGTCGACAGGCGCTCTCGGGTACGAGCAGTACTTC. The encoded protein is CASSLSTGALGYEQYF.

The V gene is TRBV27, the J gene TRBJ2-7; D uncertain. Looked up from germline, CDR1 is MNHEY and CDR2 is SMNVEV (reference sequence). The ends were cut back, 0 bases at V and 0 bases at J, with 12 bases in the middle. The CDR3 covers 16 residues. DNA of the CDR3: TGTGCCAGCAGTTTATCGAATAGACTCAGCTCCTACGAGCAGTACTTC. Encoded protein: CASSLSNRLSSYEQYF.

This rearrangement joins TRBV27 to TRBJ1-4, with 7 bases that match TRBD1. From germline, CDR1 is MNHEY and CDR2 SMNVEV (reference sequence). The CDR3 contains 18 residues. Trimming cost V 1 base and J 1 base; bases outside gene matches: 9. The CDR3 spells CASSLYGGRGVTNEKLFF. The CDR3 bases are TGTGCCAGCAGTTTATATGGGGGCAGGGGGGTAACTAATGAAAAACTGTTTTTT.

V is TRBV3-1 (or the pseudogene TRBV3-2) and J is TRBJ1-6, with TRBD1 as a possible D gene (6 bases). The germline gives CDR1 LGHDT, CDR2 YNNKEL (reference sequence). The V end was cut by 6 bases, the J end by 7 bases, with 16 bases between. There are 15 residues in the CDR3. Here the CDR3 reads CASRRLGRGNSPLHF. The CDR3, as DNA: TGTGCCAGCAGGCGACTTGGCAGGGGAAATTCACCCCTCCACTTT.

The rearrangement uses TRBV19 and TRBJ2-5, with 7 bases fitting TRBD1. V trimming: 1 base; J trimming: 3 bases; junction bases outside the gene matches: 8. The CDR3 has 16 amino acids. Germline loops: CDR1 LNHDA, CDR2 SQIVND (reference sequence). CDR3 nucleotide sequence: TGTGCCAGTAGTATAGTCTCGGGACAGACAAAAGAGACCCAGTACTTC. This gives the protein CASSIVSGQTKETQYF.

This chain uses TRBV11-3 with TRBJ2-1; D is unclear. V was pared by 3 bases and J by 8 bases, with 5 bases between. Germline CDR1 SGHNT, CDR2 YENEEA. There are 11 residues in the CDR3. The CDR3 sequence is CASSFDDEQFF. CDR3 nucleotides: TGTGCCAGCAGCTTTGACGATGAGCAGTTCTTC.

The rearrangement uses TRBV5-1 and TRBJ2-3, with unresolved D. Germline CDR1 reads SGHRS; CDR2 reads YFSETQ. The CDR3 extends over 13 amino acids. V was shortened by 3 bases and J by 4 bases, with 9 bases between the two germline ends. CDR3 loop: CASSSDGPDTQYF. The CDR3 nucleotides read TGCGCCAGCAGCTCGGACGGGCCAGATACGCAGTATTTT.